These 28 T cell receptor beta chains were all obtained from the same sample, sequenced in a study of shared clonotypes between healthy human individuals. Profiling relied on immunoSEQ multiplex PCR, and the TCRdb table lists in-frame clones only, not all of them. This table holds approximately 1.5 million clones, 98% to 99% found once. Sequenced material: naive CD4+ T cells sorted from blood. Specified subset: CD45RA+ positively selected. The origin of the receptors is a man in his thirties or forties in good health.

The chain links TRBV9 to TRBJ2-7; D is unclear. The CDR3 has 15 residues. V was cut by 1 base and J by 4 bases, with 15 bases left in between. Germline CDR1 SGDLS, CDR2 YYNGEE. The CDR3 sequence: CASSVLGDGVYEQYF. DNA of the CDR3: TGTGCCAGCAGCGTATTGGGTGATGGGGTATACGAGCAGTACTTC.

V usage is TRBV29-1 and J usage is TRBJ2-1, with TRBD1 matching over 7 bases. V shed 5 bases, J shed 5 bases, and the junction held 3 bases outside the gene matches. CDR3 size: 12 residues. Germline CDR1 reads SQVTM; CDR2 reads ANQGSEA. Here the CDR3 DNA reads TGCAGCGTTTTTCAGGGGGACAATGAGCAGTTCTTC. It specifies CSVFQGDNEQFF.

CDR3 residues: CASSTGQGVRETQYF. CDR3 DNA sequence: TGTGCCAGCAGCACGGGACAGGGGGTTCGAGAGACCCAGTACTTC. The chain is built from TRBV27 and TRBJ2-5; 11 positions match TRBD1. Germline CDR1 reads MNHEY; CDR2 reads SMNVEV (reference sequence). The CDR3 runs 15 residues. The J segment lost 4 bases and the V segment lost 6 bases, leaving 7 bases of the junction unmatched.

The chain is built from TRBV4-3 and TRBJ1-1; D not resolved. Germline CDR1 and CDR2: LGHNA and YSLEER. The CDR3 length is 16 residues. The germline V and J ends were trimmed by 0 bases and 2 bases, with 13 bases remaining between them. The CDR3 spells CASSQDVGLTNTEAFF. In nucleotides, the CDR3 is TGCGCCAGCAGCCAAGACGTCGGTCTTACAAACACTGAAGCTTTCTTT.

The genes are TRBV5-1 and TRBJ2-3; TRBD1 aligns across 7 bases. Germline CDR1 SGHRS, CDR2 YFSETQ. J gave up 0 bases and V 3 bases, and 7 bases lay outside the gene matches. This CDR3 spans 16 amino acids. Here the CDR3 DNA reads TGCGCCAGCAGCTCACAGACAGGGAAAAGCACAGATACGCAGTATTTT. Residues: CASSSQTGKSTDTQYF. Variable domain in full (rest from reference TRBV5-1 and TRBJ2-3): KAGVTQTPRYLIKTRGQQVTLSCSPISGHRSVSWYQQTPGQGLQFLFEYFSETQRNKGNFPGRFSGRQFSNSRSEMNVSTLELGDSALYLCASSSQTGKSTDTQYFGPGTRLTVL.

V usage is TRBV5-1 and J usage is TRBJ2-5, with a possible D match to TRBD1 (5 bases). Trimming shortened V by 1 base and J by 4 bases, and 8 bases separated the two germline ends. The CDR3 is made up of 13 amino acids. Per the germline V gene, CDR1 is SGHRS and CDR2 is YFSETQ. Here the CDR3 reads CASSLSGIETQYF. DNA for the CDR3: TGCGCCAGCAGCTTGTCAGGGATAGAGACCCAGTACTTC.

The chain has TRBV5-1 and TRBJ2-7, with 10 bases lining up with TRBD1. This CDR3 has 14 residues. Germline values: CDR1 SGHRS, CDR2 YFSETQ. V was clipped by 3 bases and J by 4 bases; unmatched bases: 4. The CDR3 sequence: CASSWDRGLYEQYF. The CDR3, as DNA: TGCGCCAGCAGCTGGGACAGGGGCTTATACGAGCAGTACTTC.

A note on this clone: Different DNA sequences within this sample yield the same CDR3. V gene TRBV9 combines with J gene TRBJ2-5; 12 bases are shared with TRBD2. V lost 0 bases, J lost 5 bases, and 5 bases stayed unmatched. This CDR3 comprises 16 residues. The germline V gene encodes CDR1 SGDLS and CDR2 YYNGEE. The CDR3 bases are TGTGCCAGCAGCGTAGACCCTAGCGGGAGGGGCGAGACCCAGTACTTC. Its translation: CASSVDPSGRGETQYF. The entire variable domain, with the rest obtained from reference TRBV9 and TRBJ2-5, is as follows: DSGVTQTPKHLITATGQRVTLRCSPRSGDLSVYWYQQSLDQGLQFLIQYYNGEERAKGNILERFSAQQFPDLHSELNLSSLELGDSALYFCASSVDPSGRGETQYFGPGTRLLVL.

In its sample, this clone was seen once. This sequence joins TRBV27 and TRBJ1-5; 7 bases fit TRBD1. Looked up from germline, CDR1 is MNHEY and CDR2 is SMNVEV (reference sequence). With V trimmed by 4 bases and J by 1 base, 1 base remained unmatched. This CDR3 region has 14 residues. CDR3 residues: CASSYRGSNQPQHF. DNA of the CDR3: TGTGCCAGCAGTTACAGGGGAAGCAATCAGCCCCAGCATTTT.

As for this clone: The same CDR3 also results from other DNA sequences found in this sample. The chain uses TRBV11-3 and TRBJ2-3; D is undetermined. CDR3 length: 14 amino acids. Germline CDR1 SGHNT, CDR2 YENEEA. V lost 0 bases to trimming and J lost 0 bases, with 4 bases between them. The CDR3 reads CASSLDSSTDTQYF. CDR3 bases: TGTGCCAGCAGCTTAGATTCTAGCACAGATACGCAGTATTTT.

Details on this clone: Other DNA sequences in the same sample also yield this CDR3. J is TRBJ2-5 and V is TRBV19, with 15 bases that match TRBD2. Germline V gene lookup returns CDR1 LNHDA and CDR2 SQIVND (reference sequence). The CDR3 is 15 residues long. V was pared by 4 bases and J by 4 bases, with 1 base of the junction left unmatched. CDR3 sequence: CASSTGLAGGETQYF. The CDR3 DNA follows: TGTGCCAGTAGTACGGGACTAGCGGGAGGAGAGACCCAGTACTTC. Drawing the rest from reference TRBV19 and TRBJ2-5, the complete variable domain is DGGITQSPKYLFRKEGQNVTLSCEQNLNHDAMYWYRQDPGQGLRLIYYSQIVNDFQKGDIAEGYSVSREKKESFPLTVTSAQKNPTAFYLCASSTGLAGGETQYFGPGTRLLVL.

This CDR3 is CASRRPEGGGYTF. For the CDR3, the DNA is TGTGCCAGCAGACGTCCCGAGGGCGGTGGCTACACCTTC. The chain links TRBV27 to TRBJ1-2; D unclear. The germline CDR1 and CDR2 sequences are MNHEY and SMNVEV (reference sequence). The CDR3 is 13 amino acids. Between the trimmed V and J ends, which lost 6 bases and 7 bases, there was a span of 15 bases.

J is TRBJ2-1 and V is TRBV13; D is possibly TRBD2 (6 bases). Deletions cut 4 bases from V and 12 bases from J, with 28 bases between. Per the germline V gene, CDR1 is PRHDT and CDR2 is FYEKMQ (reference sequence). The CDR3 covers 17 residues. This chain's CDR3 is CASSSNPGTGIYRSQFF. CDR3 sequence (DNA): TGTGCCAGCAGCTCGAACCCCGGGACTGGGATTTATCGTTCGCAGTTCTTC.

This clone was recorded once. This CDR3 is also generated by other DNA sequences in the sample. The chain carries TRBV18 and TRBJ1-1, with TRBD1 as a possible D gene (5 bases). This CDR3 comprises 13 residues. Trimming cost V 0 bases and J 5 bases, with 7 bases left between them. In germline, CDR1 is KGHSH, CDR2 LQKENI. CDR3 protein: CASSPPGVTEAFF. CDR3 sequence (DNA): TGTGCCAGCTCACCACCGGGGGTGACTGAAGCTTTCTTT.

The chain combines TRBV7-3 with TRBJ2-1, with TRBD2 identical over 7 bases. Germline CDR1 SGHTA, CDR2 FQGTGA. The CDR3 is 16 amino acids. The ends lost 7 bases at V and 3 bases at J; junction bases unmatched: 12. CDR3 in DNA: TGTGCCAGCACCCCGCCCGGCGGGAGTAACTACAATGAGCAGTTCTTC. Its translation: CASTPPGGSNYNEQFF.

The gene calls are TRBV6-5 and TRBJ2-2, with a tentative D call TRBD1 (5 bases). The germline gives CDR1 MNHEY, CDR2 SVGAGI. The CDR3 is 14 amino acids. V dropped 3 bases and J dropped 4 bases, with 9 bases sitting between them. CDR3 in DNA: TGTGCCAGCAGTTATGTGACAGCCACCGGGGAGCTGTTTTTT. Encoded protein: CASSYVTATGELFF.

This chain joins TRBV19 and TRBJ2-7; TRBD2 aligns across 10 bases. V was pared by 4 bases and J by 0 bases, with 9 bases of the junction left unmatched. CDR1 and CDR2 from the germline V gene are LNHDA and SQIVND (reference sequence). This CDR3 has 17 amino acids. The CDR3 DNA sequence: TGTGCCAGTAGTAAGGATAGCGGGAGGACCCGCTCCTACGAGCAGTACTTC. It yields the protein CASSKDSGRTRSYEQYF.

The CDR3, as DNA: TGCGCCAGCAGCTTGGCGGGATTAGTTCCCTCCTACGAGCAGTACTTC. Protein product: CASSLAGLVPSYEQYF. The gene calls are TRBV5-1 and TRBJ2-7, with D tentatively TRBD2 (5 bases). Germline lookup yields CDR1 SGHRS and CDR2 YFSETQ. The CDR3 is made up of 16 amino acids. The V gene lost 0 bases and the J gene lost 0 bases, with 13 bases spanning the gap.

This chain joins TRBV28 and TRBJ1-2; unclear D gene. Trimming shortened V by 6 bases and J by 4 bases, and 9 bases separated the two germline ends. Germline CDR1 MDHEN, CDR2 SYDVKM. The CDR3 extends over 12 amino acids. CDR3 loop: CASRVHGYGYTF. The DNA for the CDR3 is TGTGCCAGCAGGGTTCATGGCTATGGCTACACCTTC.

V gene TRBV28 combines with J gene TRBJ1-5; D is uncertain. V lost 8 bases, J lost 2 bases, and 10 bases lay in between. The germline V gene has CDR1 MDHEN and CDR2 SYDVKM. This CDR3 is built from 13 residues. Written as DNA, the CDR3 is TGTGCCAGCTTAGGTTTTGGCAATCAGCCCCAGCATTTT. As protein: CASLGFGNQPQHF. The variable domain in full, with the rest retrieved from reference TRBV28 and TRBJ1-5, is DVKVTQSSRYLVKRTGEKVFLECVQDMDHENMFWYRQDPGLGLRLIYFSYDVKMKEKGDIPEGYSVSREKKERFSLILESASTNQTSMYLCASLGFGNQPQHFGDGTRLSIL.

The rearrangement uses TRBV14 and TRBJ2-2; D unclear. This CDR3 has 16 residues. V was trimmed by 4 bases and J by 1 base, leaving 13 bases between them. The germline CDR1 and CDR2 sequences are SGHDN and FVKESK. In DNA, the CDR3 is TGTGCCAGCAGCCTAATGGCAGGTCTGAACACCGGGGAGCTGTTTTTT. The encoded protein is CASSLMAGLNTGELFF.

The chain is built from TRBV5-6 and TRBJ2-5; no clear D gene. The length of the CDR3 is 13 residues. Germline-derived CDR1 and CDR2 are SGHDT and YYEEEE. V lost 0 bases and J 9 bases, leaving 12 bases between the germline ends. The CDR3 bases are TGTGCCAGCAGCTTGGCCAAGGTGTTGGCCCAGTACTTC. Residues: CASSLAKVLAQYF.

J is TRBJ2-1 and V is TRBV5-1; possibly TRBD1 for D (5 bases). This CDR3 has 13 residues. Trimming pared 0 bases from V and 9 bases from J, leaving 10 bases between. CDR1 and CDR2 (germline): SGHRS, YFSETQ. CDR3 amino acids: CASSLVGASEQFF. The CDR3 DNA follows: TGCGCCAGCAGCTTGGTTGGGGCGTCTGAGCAGTTCTTC. The complete variable domain, with remaining parts taken from reference TRBV5-1 and TRBJ2-1, reads KAGVTQTPRYLIKTRGQQVTLSCSPISGHRSVSWYQQTPGQGLQFLFEYFSETQRNKGNFPGRFSGRQFSNSRSEMNVSTLELGDSALYLCASSLVGASEQFFGPGTRLTVL.

The chain uses TRBV5-1 and TRBJ2-7; D call uncertain. The CDR3 sequence is 16 residues long. V gave up 0 bases and J gave up 2 bases, with 15 bases separating them. The germline V gene encodes CDR1 SGHRS and CDR2 YFSETQ. This CDR3 is CASSLAWSAEPYEQYF. CDR3 DNA: TGCGCCAGCAGCTTGGCCTGGTCGGCTGAACCCTACGAGCAGTACTTC.

The chain joins TRBV14 to TRBJ2-1; TRBD2 is a possible D gene (6 bases). The CDR3 extends over 14 amino acids. Per the germline V gene, CDR1 is SGHDN and CDR2 is FVKESK. The germline V and J ends were trimmed by 4 bases and 9 bases, with 16 bases remaining between them. The CDR3 loop reads CASSRLEFGGEQFF. The CDR3, as DNA: TGTGCCAGCAGCCGACTAGAATTTGGAGGTGAGCAGTTCTTC.

The chain is built from TRBV28 and TRBJ2-1, with TRBD2 identical over 12 bases. After removal of 7 bases from V and 7 bases from J, the junction contained 14 bases not matched to a gene. CDR3 length equals 17 residues. Germline CDR1 and CDR2: MDHEN and SYDVKM. The CDR3 reads CASNRLAGVFLGNEQFF. The CDR3 DNA is TGTGCCAGCAACCGACTAGCGGGAGTTTTTTTGGGGAATGAGCAGTTCTTC.

This sequence joins TRBV29-1 and TRBJ2-1, with 8 bases lining up with TRBD2. CDR1 SQVTM and CDR2 ANQGSEA come from the germline V gene. The CDR3 loop spans 16 amino acids. V dropped 4 bases and J dropped 0; count of bases not matched to a gene: 8. The CDR3 bases are TGCAGCGTTGGCGGTGCGGGAGGCCGCTCCTACAATGAGCAGTTCTTC. Translation: CSVGGAGGRSYNEQFF.

The rearrangement links TRBV2 to TRBJ1-1, with D possibly matching TRBD1 (5 bases). The CDR3 consists of 13 residues. Trimming cost V 7 bases and J 7 bases, with 16 bases left between them. CDR1 and CDR2 from the germline V gene are SNHLY and FYNNEI. CDR3 amino acids: CASNGGLPSEAFF. CDR3 in DNA: TGTGCCAGCAATGGGGGTCTCCCGAGTGAAGCTTTCTTT.